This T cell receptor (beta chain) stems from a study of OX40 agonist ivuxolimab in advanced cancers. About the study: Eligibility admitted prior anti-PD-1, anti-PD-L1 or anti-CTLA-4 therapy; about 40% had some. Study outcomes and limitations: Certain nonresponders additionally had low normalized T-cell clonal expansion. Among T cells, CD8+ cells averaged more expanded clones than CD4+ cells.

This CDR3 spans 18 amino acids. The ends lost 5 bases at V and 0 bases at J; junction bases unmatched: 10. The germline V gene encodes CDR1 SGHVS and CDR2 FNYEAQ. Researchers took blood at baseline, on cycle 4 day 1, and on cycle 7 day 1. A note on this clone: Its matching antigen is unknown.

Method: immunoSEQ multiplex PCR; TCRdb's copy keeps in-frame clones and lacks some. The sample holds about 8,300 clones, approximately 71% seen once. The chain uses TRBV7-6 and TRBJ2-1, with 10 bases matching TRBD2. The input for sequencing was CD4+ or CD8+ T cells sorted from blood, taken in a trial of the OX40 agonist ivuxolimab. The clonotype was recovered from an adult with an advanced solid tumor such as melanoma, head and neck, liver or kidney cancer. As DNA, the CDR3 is TGTGCCAGCAGCGAAGGGGTAGCGGGGGGACTCTCCTACAATGAGCAGTTCTTC. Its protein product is CASSEGVAGGLSYNEQFF. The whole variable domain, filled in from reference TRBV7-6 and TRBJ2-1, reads GAGVSQSPRYKVTKRGQDVALRCDPISGHVSLYWYRQALGQGPEFLTYFNYEAQQDKSGLPNDRFSAERPEGSISTLTIQRTEQRDSAMYRCASSEGVAGGLSYNEQFFGPGTRLTVL.